The 11 T cell receptor beta chains presented below share a single source sample, sequenced in a study of control samples from healthy donors and cancer patients. The protocol was immunoSEQ multiplex PCR, while the TCRdb copy is restricted to in-frame clones and leaves out a portion. Of more than 100,000 clones in the sample, more than 70% were seen once. Sequencing was carried out using blood. Every receptor here comes from a man aged 40-49 years in good health.

This chain uses TRBV12-3 or TRBV12-4 with TRBJ2-3, with a weak D call TRBD2 (6 bases). The CDR3 length is 11 residues. Trimming stripped 6 bases from V and 7 bases from J, with 8 bases between. The CDR3 DNA reads TGTGCCAGCAGGGGGGACTATACGCAGTATTTT. Translating it yields CASRGDYTQYF.

This clone was recorded only once. The chain combines TRBV18 with TRBJ2-4, with TRBD1 matching over 9 bases. This CDR3 is 15 amino acids long. Trimming removed 3 bases from V and 8 bases from J; junction bases left unmatched: 8. Germline values: CDR1 KGHSH, CDR2 LQKENI. CDR3 nucleotide sequence: TGTGCCAGCTCACCGCTACAGGGGGCACGGGACATTCAGTACTTC. This sequence encodes CASSPLQGARDIQYF. The full variable domain, in which reference TRBV18 and TRBJ2-4 provide the parts outside the CDR3, is NAGVMQNPRHLVRRRGQEARLRCSPMKGHSHVYWYRQLPEEGLKFMVYLQKENIIDESGMPKERFSAEFPKEGPSILRIQQVVRGDSAAYFCASSPLQGARDIQYFGAGTRLSVL.

The rearrangement uses TRBV6-1 and TRBJ1-1; D is unresolved. Germline loops: CDR1 MNHNS, CDR2 SASEGT. V was pared by 2 bases and J by 3 bases, with 7 bases between. The CDR3 is 13 amino acids. CDR3 nucleotides: TGTGCCAGCAGTGAATGGGGTGACACTGAAGCTTTCTTT. It translates to CASSEWGDTEAFF.

The genes are TRBV6-5 and TRBJ1-5; no reliable D call. The V gene's germline CDR1 is MNHEY and CDR2 SVGAGI. The CDR3 is made up of 15 amino acids. The germline V and J ends were trimmed by 5 bases and 2 bases, with 13 bases remaining between them. The CDR3 here is CASSPHHQGNQPQHF. The CDR3 region has the DNA TGTGCCAGCAGTCCACACCATCAGGGCAATCAGCCCCAGCATTTT.

Comment on this clone: The junction differs from germline at one of its ends, possibly a read error. The rearrangement uses TRBV2 and TRBJ2-7; D is possibly TRBD1 (7 bases). This CDR3 spans 12 amino acids. CDR1 and CDR2 (germline): SNHLY, FYNNEI. The CDR3 sequence: CASSEAGRDSEF. The CDR3 DNA reads as TGTGCCAGCAGTGAAGCCGGGCGGGACAGTGAGTTC.

This chain links TRBV27 with TRBJ1-6; D remains ambiguous. CDR3 length: 17 residues. CDR1 is MNHEY and CDR2 is SMNVEV in the germline V gene (reference sequence). The V end was cut by 0 bases, the J end by 0 bases, with 9 bases between. The CDR3 region is CASSLSAESSYNSPLHF. The CDR3 region has the DNA TGTGCCAGCAGTTTATCCGCGGAAAGCTCCTATAATTCACCCCTCCACTTT.

This rearrangement joins TRBV12-3 or TRBV12-4 to TRBJ2-7; the D gene is possibly TRBD2 (6 bases). The CDR3 runs 12 residues. V gave up 5 bases and J gave up 5 bases, with 10 bases separating them. The CDR3 is CASSPWGDEQYF. For the CDR3, the DNA is TGTGCCAGCAGTCCTTGGGGGGACGAGCAGTACTTC.

The chain is built from TRBV11-2 and TRBJ2-5; no clear D. V lost 1 base and J lost 4, with 10 bases in between. Germline CDR1 and CDR2: SGHAT and FQNNGV. There are 14 residues in the CDR3. CDR3 DNA sequence: TGTGCCAGCAGCTTAGGGGTCGCGGCAGAGACCCAGTACTTC. Its translation is CASSLGVAAETQYF. Complete variable domain (other parts from reference TRBV11-2 and TRBJ2-5): EAGVAQSPRYKIIEKRQSVAFWCNPISGHATLYWYQQILGQGPKLLIQFQNNGVVDDSQLPKDRFSAERLKGVDSTLKIQPAKLEDSAVYLCASSLGVAAETQYFGPGTRLLVL.

V usage is TRBV7-9 and J usage is TRBJ1-2, with TRBD1 identical over 9 bases. Trimming removed 2 bases from V and 6 bases from J; junction bases left unmatched: 10. Germline V lookup: CDR1 SEHNR, CDR2 FQNEAQ (reference sequence). CDR3 length: 16 residues. CDR3 coding DNA: TGTGCCAGCAGCTTAAGCTCGGGACAGGGTAATCATGGCTACACCTTC. Translating it yields CASSLSSGQGNHGYTF.

J is TRBJ2-7 and V is TRBV7-2; D not certain. CDR3 length: 17 amino acids. V lost 1 base, J lost 0 bases, and 16 bases lay in between. Germline CDR1 reads SGHTA; CDR2 reads FQGNSA. The CDR3 is CASSLVQWGRHSYEQYF. In DNA, the CDR3 is TGTGCCAGCAGCTTAGTTCAATGGGGAAGGCACTCCTACGAGCAGTACTTC. Complete variable domain (other parts from reference TRBV7-2 and TRBJ2-7): GAGVSQSPSNKVTEKGKDVELRCDPISGHTALYWYRQSLGQGLEFLIYFQGNSAPDKSGLPSDRFSAERTGGSVSTLTIQRTQQEDSAVYLCASSLVQWGRHSYEQYFGPGTRLTVT.

The chain couples TRBV28 to TRBJ1-2; no clear D. Germline assignment: CDR1 MDHEN and CDR2 SYDVKM. V shed 8 bases and J shed 2 bases, with 6 bases lying between them. CDR3 length equals 11 residues. The CDR3 is CASLFNYGYTF. CDR3 coding DNA: TGTGCCAGCCTCTTCAACTATGGCTACACCTTC.